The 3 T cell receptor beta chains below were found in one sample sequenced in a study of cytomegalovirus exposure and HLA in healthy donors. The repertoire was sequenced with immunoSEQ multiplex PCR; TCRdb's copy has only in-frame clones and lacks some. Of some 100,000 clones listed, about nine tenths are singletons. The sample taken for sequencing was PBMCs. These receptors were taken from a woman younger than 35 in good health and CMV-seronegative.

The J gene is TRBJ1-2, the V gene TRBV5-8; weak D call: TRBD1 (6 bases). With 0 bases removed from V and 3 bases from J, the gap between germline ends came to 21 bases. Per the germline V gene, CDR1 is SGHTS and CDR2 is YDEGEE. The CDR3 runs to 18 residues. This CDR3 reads CASSLVHRAQMPHYGYTF. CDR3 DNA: TGTGCCAGCAGCTTGGTGCACAGGGCCCAGATGCCACACTATGGCTACACCTTC.

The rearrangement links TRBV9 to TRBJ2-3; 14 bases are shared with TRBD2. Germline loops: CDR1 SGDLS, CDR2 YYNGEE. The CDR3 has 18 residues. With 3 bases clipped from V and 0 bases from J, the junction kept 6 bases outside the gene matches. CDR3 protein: CASSASGTSGGSTDTQYF. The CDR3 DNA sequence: TGTGCCAGCAGCGCCTCCGGGACTAGCGGGGGAAGCACAGATACGCAGTATTTT.

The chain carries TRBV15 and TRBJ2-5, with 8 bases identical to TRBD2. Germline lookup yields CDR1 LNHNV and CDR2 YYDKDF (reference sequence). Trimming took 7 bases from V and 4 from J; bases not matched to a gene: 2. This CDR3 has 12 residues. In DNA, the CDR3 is TGTGCCACCAAAAGCGGGGGAGAGACCCAGTACTTC. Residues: CATKSGGETQYF.